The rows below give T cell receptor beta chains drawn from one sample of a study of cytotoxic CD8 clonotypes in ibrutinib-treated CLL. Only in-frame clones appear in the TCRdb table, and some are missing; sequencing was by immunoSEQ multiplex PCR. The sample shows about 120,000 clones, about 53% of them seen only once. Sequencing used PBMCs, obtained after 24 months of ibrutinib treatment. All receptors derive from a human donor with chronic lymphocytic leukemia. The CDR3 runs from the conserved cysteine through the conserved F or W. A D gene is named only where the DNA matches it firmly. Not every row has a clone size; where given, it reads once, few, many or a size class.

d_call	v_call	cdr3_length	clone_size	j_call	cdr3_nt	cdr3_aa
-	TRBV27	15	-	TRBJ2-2	TGTGCCAGCAGGGCACTTGGGCAGTACACCGGGGAGCTGTTTTTT	CASRALGQYTGELFF
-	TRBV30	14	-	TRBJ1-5	TGTGCCTGGAGTGTACCAGGGAACAATCAGCCCCAGCATTTT	CAWSVPGNNQPQHF
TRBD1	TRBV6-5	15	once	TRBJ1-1	TGTGCCAGCAGTTACACTTCGGGACAGTTACCTGAAGCTTTCTTT	CASSYTSGQLPEAFF
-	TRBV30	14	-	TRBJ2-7	TGTGCCTGGAGTGTGACCCAGGGAACCTACGAGCAGTACTTC	CAWSVTQGTYEQYF
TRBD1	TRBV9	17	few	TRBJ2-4	TGTGCCAGCAGCGTAGGACAGGGTACTCAAGCCAAAAACATTCAGTACTTC	CASSVGQGTQAKNIQYF
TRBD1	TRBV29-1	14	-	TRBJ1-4	TGCAGCGTGAACAAGGACAGGGGTTCAGAAAAACTGTTTTTT	CSVNKDRGSEKLFF
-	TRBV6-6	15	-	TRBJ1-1	TGTGCCAGCAGTGTCACCAGGGGCGGAGGCACTGAAGCTTTCTTT	CASSVTRGGGTEAFF
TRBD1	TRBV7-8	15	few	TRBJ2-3	TGTGCCAGCAGCACATGGGACAGATACACAGATACGCAGTATTTT	CASSTWDRYTDTQYF
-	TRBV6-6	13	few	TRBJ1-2	TGTGCCACCACGGACGGGGTTAACTATGGCTACACCTTC	CATTDGVNYGYTF
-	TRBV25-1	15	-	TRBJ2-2	TGTGCCAGCAGTGAATTGGGGCCGAACACCGGGGAGCTGTTTTTT	CASSELGPNTGELFF
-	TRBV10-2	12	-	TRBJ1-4	TGCGCCAGCAGCCATCAAAATGAAAAACTGTTTTTT	CASSHQNEKLFF
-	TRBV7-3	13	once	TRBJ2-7	TGTGCCAGCAGCTTAGCCAAAACTGGCGAGCAGTACTTC	CASSLAKTGEQYF
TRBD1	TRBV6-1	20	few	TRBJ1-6	TGTGCCAGCAGTGCCCAATCCGGGGACAGGGGGCCGGAGTATAATTCACCCCTCCACTTT	CASSAQSGDRGPEYNSPLHF
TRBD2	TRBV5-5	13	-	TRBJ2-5	TGTGCCAGCAACGGACTAGCGTTAGAGACCCAGTACTTC	CASNGLALETQYF
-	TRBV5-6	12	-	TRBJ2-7	TGTGCCAGCAGCTTAATGTCTAGGGAGCAGTACTTC	CASSLMSREQYF
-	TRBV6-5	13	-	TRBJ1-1	TGTGCCAGCAGGGCCACGGGGAGACCTGAAGCTTTCTTT	CASRATGRPEAFF
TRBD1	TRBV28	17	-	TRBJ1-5	TGTGCCAGCAGTACCCACAGGGGGCTGGGGCCAAATCAGCCCCAGCATTTT	CASSTHRGLGPNQPQHF
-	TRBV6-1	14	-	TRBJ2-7	TGTGCCAGCGTCACAGGTTATAGCTCCTACGAGCAGTACTTC	CASVTGYSSYEQYF